This TCR beta chain originates from a study of blood T cell repertoires in COVID-19. About the study: Samples taken during acute and convalescent COVID-19 were collected in the United States, Italy and Spain. PBMCs, B-cell-depleted T cells, or T cells were the source of the cDNA or gDNA that made up the material.

Original processing methods: Reference gene primers were amplified, and this amplification served to estimate nucleated cell counts. Libraries were prepared by immunoSEQ multiplex PCR; TCRdb keeps only in-frame clonotypes and omits some of them. V, J and clone size are taken as reported in that table, and D and trimming were inferred from the DNA itself. This table has more than 250,000 clones, more than 70% appearing once. The CDR3 length is 17 residues. J was trimmed by 4 bases and V by 1 base; bases with no gene match: 12. Germline V lookup: CDR1 MNHNS, CDR2 SASEGT. The source is a man aged 18 to 29 who had recovered from COVID-19. V is TRBV6-1 and J is TRBJ1-2; 7 nucleotides match TRBD1. Sequencing was performed on peripheral blood. The CDR3 is CASSEVTGAGFRYGYTF. The CDR3 DNA reads TGTGCCAGCAGTGAAGTAACAGGGGCTGGGTTCCGCTATGGCTACACCTTC.